Listed below are T cell receptor beta chains from one sample, sequenced in a study of blood T cell repertoires in COVID-19. Only in-frame clones appear in the TCRdb table, and some are missing; sequencing was by immunoSEQ multiplex PCR. Of 200,000 to 300,000 clones listed, around 80% are singletons. The sequenced sample consisted of peripheral blood. These receptor sequences come from a man between 35 and 55 years old who had recovered from COVID-19. The CDR3 runs from the conserved cysteine through the conserved F or W. A D gene is named only where the DNA matches it firmly. Clone size is shown for a subset of rows, as once, few, many or a class of expanded clone.

cdr3_nt,cdr3_aa,d_call,v_call,clone_size,j_call
TGTGCCAGCAGCAATAACCCGGGGGGCACTGAAGCTTTCTTT,CASSNNPGGTEAFF,-,TRBV9,-,TRBJ1-1
TGTGCCAGCAGTTTAGGGGCCCATTCACCCCTCCACTTT,CASSLGAHSPLHF,-,TRBV28,-,TRBJ1-6
TGTGCCAGCAGCGTCGGACTAGCGGGAGGGCCCTACGAGCAGTACTTC,CASSVGLAGGPYEQYF,TRBD2,TRBV2,-,TRBJ2-7
TGTGCCAGCAGCTTAGCATCGTCCGGGGGATTGGAGACCCAGTACTTC,CASSLASSGGLETQYF,-,TRBV7-2,few,TRBJ2-5
TGTGCCAGCAGCCCCCACGGACAGGGTGGCGAGACCCAGTACTTC,CASSPHGQGGETQYF,TRBD1,TRBV3-1/TRBV3-2,-,TRBJ2-5
TGTGCCAGTAGTACAGGGTTGAGTCAGCCCCAGCATTTT,CASSTGLSQPQHF,-,TRBV19,once,TRBJ1-5
TGTGCCAGCAGCCCCCGAATCGAGGGCGAGCAGTACTTC,CASSPRIEGEQYF,-,TRBV14,-,TRBJ2-7
TGTGCCAGCAGCCTTACTAGCCGACGCTCCTACGAGCAGTACTTC,CASSLTSRRSYEQYF,-,TRBV2,once,TRBJ2-7
TGTGCCAGCAGCTTGACGGGACTAGCGGGGTACAATGAGCAGTTCTTC,CASSLTGLAGYNEQFF,TRBD2,TRBV13,few,TRBJ2-1
TGTGCCAGCAGCGGTGGTGTAGGGGGAAACACCGGGGAGCTGTTTTTT,CASSGGVGGNTGELFF,-,TRBV9,-,TRBJ2-2
TGTGCCACCAGCCGGTGGACTAGCGGGCGGGGGGATGAGCAGTTCTTC,CATSRWTSGRGDEQFF,TRBD2,TRBV15,once,TRBJ2-1
TGTGCCAGCAGCAGAGACCCCGGGACTGGGAACACCGGGGAGCTGTTTTTT,CASSRDPGTGNTGELFF,-,TRBV14,once,TRBJ2-2
TGTGCCATCAGTGCCGGGACAGGGGTTAACATTCAGTACTTC,CAISAGTGVNIQYF,TRBD1,TRBV10-3,-,TRBJ2-4
TGTGCCAGCGGGGTGGGGGGAAACACCTTC,CASGVGGNTF,-,TRBV19,-,TRBJ1-2
TGTGCCAGCAGCCAACAGACTAGCGAATACGAGCAGTACTTC,CASSQQTSEYEQYF,TRBD2,TRBV7-2,-,TRBJ2-7
TGTGCCAGTAGTAAGACCTTCAGGGGGGACGAGCAGTACTTC,CASSKTFRGDEQYF,-,TRBV19,-,TRBJ2-7
TGTGCCTGGAGTGTACTTTTACGGGGCTCTGGAAACACCATATATTTT,CAWSVLLRGSGNTIYF,-,TRBV30,-,TRBJ1-3
TGCGCCAGCAGCTTGGGACCTAGCGGTACTAGCACAGATACGCAGTATTTT,CASSLGPSGTSTDTQYF,TRBD2,TRBV5-1,-,TRBJ2-3